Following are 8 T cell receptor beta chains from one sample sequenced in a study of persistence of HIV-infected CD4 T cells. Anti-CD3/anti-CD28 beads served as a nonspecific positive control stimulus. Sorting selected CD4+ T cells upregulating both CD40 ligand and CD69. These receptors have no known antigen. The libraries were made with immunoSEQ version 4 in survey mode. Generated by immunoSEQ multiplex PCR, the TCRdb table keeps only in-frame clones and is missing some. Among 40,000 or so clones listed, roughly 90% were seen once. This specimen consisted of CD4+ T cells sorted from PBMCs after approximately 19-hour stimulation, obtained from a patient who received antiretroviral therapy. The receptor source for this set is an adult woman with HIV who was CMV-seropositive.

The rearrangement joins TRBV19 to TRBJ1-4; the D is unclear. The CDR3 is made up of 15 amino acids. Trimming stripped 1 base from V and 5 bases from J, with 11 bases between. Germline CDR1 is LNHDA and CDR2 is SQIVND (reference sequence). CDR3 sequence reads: CASSIAGSRNEKLFF. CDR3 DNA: TGTGCCAGTAGTATAGCCGGCAGCCGAAATGAAAAACTGTTTTTT.

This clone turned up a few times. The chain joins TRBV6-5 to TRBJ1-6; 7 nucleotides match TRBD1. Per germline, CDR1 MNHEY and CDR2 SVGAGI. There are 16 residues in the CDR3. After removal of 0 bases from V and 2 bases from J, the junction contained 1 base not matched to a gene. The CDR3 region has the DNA TGTGCCAGCAGTTACTCCGGACAGGCCTATAATTCACCCCTCCACTTT. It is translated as CASSYSGQAYNSPLHF.

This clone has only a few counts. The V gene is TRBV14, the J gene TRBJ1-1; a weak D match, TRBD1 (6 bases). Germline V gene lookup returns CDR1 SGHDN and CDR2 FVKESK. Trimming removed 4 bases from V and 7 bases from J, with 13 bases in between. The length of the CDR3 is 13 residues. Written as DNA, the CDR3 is TGTGCCAGCAGCCCGATACAGGGCTATGAAGCTTTCTTT. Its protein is CASSPIQGYEAFF.

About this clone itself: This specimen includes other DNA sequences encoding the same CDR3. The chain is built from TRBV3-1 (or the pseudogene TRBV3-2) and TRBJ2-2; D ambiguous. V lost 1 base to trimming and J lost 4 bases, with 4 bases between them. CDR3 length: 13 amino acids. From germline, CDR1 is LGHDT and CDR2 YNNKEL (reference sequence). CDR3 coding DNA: TGTGCCAGCAGCCAAGTGCGCACCGGGGAGCTGTTTTTT. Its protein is CASSQVRTGELFF.

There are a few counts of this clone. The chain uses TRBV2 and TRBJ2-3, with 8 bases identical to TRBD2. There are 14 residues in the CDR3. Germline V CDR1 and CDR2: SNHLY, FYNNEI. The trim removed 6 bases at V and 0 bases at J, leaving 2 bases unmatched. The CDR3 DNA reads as TGTGCCAGCAGGGTAGCGGGGAGCACAGATACGCAGTATTTT. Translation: CASRVAGSTDTQYF.

This CDR3 is CASSPSTGGQTEAFF. The CDR3 DNA follows: TGTGCCAGCTCACCTTCGACAGGGGGCCAAACTGAAGCTTTCTTT. V gene TRBV18 combines with J gene TRBJ1-1; 10 bases align to TRBD1. The CDR3 consists of 15 residues. Trimming at V came to 3 bases and at J to 5 bases, leaving 6 bases not matched to a gene. From germline, CDR1 is KGHSH and CDR2 LQKENI.

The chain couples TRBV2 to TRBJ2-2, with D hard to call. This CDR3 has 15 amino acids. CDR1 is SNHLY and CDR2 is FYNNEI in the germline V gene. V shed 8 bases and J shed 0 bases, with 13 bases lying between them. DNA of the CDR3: TGTGCCAGCGGATTGACGGCTCCGAACACCGGGGAGCTGTTTTTT. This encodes CASGLTAPNTGELFF.

CDR3 amino acids: CASSLKRGGYTDTQYF. In nucleotides, the CDR3 is TGTGCCAGCAGCTTAAAGCGGGGGGGGTACACAGATACGCAGTATTTT. The gene calls are TRBV5-4 and TRBJ2-3, with TRBD2 identical over 10 bases. Unmatched junction bases numbered 5, after V lost 2 bases and J lost 2 bases. This CDR3 comprises 16 residues. The V gene's germline CDR1 is SGHNT and CDR2 YYREEE (reference sequence).